A selection of T cell receptor beta chains follows, all from one sample in a study of T cells in Graves' hyperthyroidism and ophthalmopathy. In TCRdb, the multiplex PCR reads were re-called with MiXCR into one record per CDR3 protein. The sample contains about 640,000 distinct CDR3 sequences, less than 25% of which appear only once. The sample taken for sequencing was blood. The receptors here all came from a man aged 25 to 45 with Graves' ophthalmopathy. The CDR3 runs from the conserved cysteine through the conserved F or W. The D gene is left open where the match is weak. The size of a clone is reported for some rows only, either as once, few or many, or as a class for expanded clones.

clone_size	cdr3_length	v_call	j_call	d_call	cdr3_nt	cdr3_aa
many	14	TRBV5-1	TRBJ1-2	-	TGCGCCAGCAGCCCATCCGACACGGACTATGGCTACACCTTC	CASSPSDTDYGYTF
-	14	TRBV5-4	TRBJ2-7	-	TGTGCCAGCAGCTTGGGGGAGCCCTCCTACGAGCAGTACTTC	CASSLGEPSYEQYF
-	15	TRBV27	TRBJ1-2	-	TGTGCCAGCAGACCACCCGTAGATACTAACTATGGCTACACCTTC	CASRPPVDTNYGYTF
many	14	TRBV20-1	TRBJ2-7	TRBD2	TGCAGTGCTAGAGAGCCTAGCGGGAGATCCGAGCAGTACTTC	CSAREPSGRSEQYF
many	14	TRBV5-1	TRBJ2-1	-	TGCGCCAGCAGCTTGGGGGGGCGGCGAAATGAGCAGTTCTTC	CASSLGGRRNEQFF
-	14	TRBV7-9	TRBJ1-2	TRBD1	TGTGCCAGCAGCTTAAGTAACAGGGGCGATGGCTACACCTTC	CASSLSNRGDGYTF
once	13	TRBV28	TRBJ1-4	-	TGTGCCAGCAGTTCGGGCCGGACTGCAAAACTGTTTTTT	CASSSGRTAKLFF
-	12	TRBV2	TRBJ1-3	-	TGTGCCAGCAGTGGTGTTGGAAACACCATATATTTT	CASSGVGNTIYF
many	15	TRBV7-2	TRBJ1-5	-	TGTGCCAGCAGCTTAATGACGGGAAGCAATCAGCCCCAGCATTTT	CASSLMTGSNQPQHF
many	17	TRBV7-3	TRBJ1-4	-	TGTGCCAGCAGCTGGCCGAATGAGGGATCCACTAATGAAAAACTGTTTTTT	CASSWPNEGSTNEKLFF
-	16	TRBV4-1	TRBJ2-2	-	TGCGCCAGCAGCCAAGGGATATCTGTTGTCACCGGGGAGCTGTTTTTT	CASSQGISVVTGELFF
few	21	TRBV5-5	TRBJ2-7	TRBD2	TGTGCCAGCAGCTTGGCCCCCCCGCCGACTAGCGGGGAAGAAAAAACCTACGAGCAGTACTTC	CASSLAPPPTSGEEKTYEQYF
-	15	TRBV6-1	TRBJ1-3	TRBD1	TGTGCCAGCAGAGCCAAGACAGGGCGGAGAAACACCATATATTTT	CASRAKTGRRNTIYF